Sequencing of this T cell receptor beta chain was carried out in a study of blood T cell repertoires in COVID-19. Germline CDR1 and CDR2: LNHDA and SQIVND (reference sequence). The CDR3 loop spans 12 amino acids. Losses at the gene ends were 6 bases for V and 10 bases for J; bases not matched to a gene: 8. Sequenced by immunoSEQ multiplex PCR; TCRdb stores in-frame clones only, minus some. The sample carries about 130,000 clones, 75% to 90% recorded once. The chain combines TRBV19 with TRBJ1-1; 7 bases map to TRBD1. This clonotype was sampled from an older man with acute or convalescent COVID-19. The sequencing sample was made of peripheral blood. CDR3 loop: CASSTLTGVAFF. In DNA form, the CDR3 reads TGTGCCAGTAGCACGCTAACAGGGGTAGCTTTCTTT.